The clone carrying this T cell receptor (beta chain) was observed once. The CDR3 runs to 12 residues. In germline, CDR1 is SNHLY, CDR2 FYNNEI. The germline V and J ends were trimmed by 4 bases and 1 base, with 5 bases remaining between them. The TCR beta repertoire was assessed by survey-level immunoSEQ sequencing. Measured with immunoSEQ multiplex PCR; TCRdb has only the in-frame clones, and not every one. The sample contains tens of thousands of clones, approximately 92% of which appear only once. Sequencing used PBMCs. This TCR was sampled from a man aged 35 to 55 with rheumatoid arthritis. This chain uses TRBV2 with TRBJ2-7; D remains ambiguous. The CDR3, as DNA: TGTGCCAGCAGTGGGCTGTCCTACGAGCAGTACTTC. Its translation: CASSGLSYEQYF. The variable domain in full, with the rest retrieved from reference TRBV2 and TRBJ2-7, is EPEVTQTPSHQVTQMGQEVILRCVPISNHLYFYWYRQILGQKVEFLVSFYNNEISEKSEIFDDQFSVERPDGSNFTLKIRSTKLEDSAMYFCASSGLSYEQYFGPGTRLTVT.